These 24 T cell receptor beta chains share one sample of origin, sequenced in a study of identical twins. A single record per CDR3 protein comes from TCRdb applying MiXCR to the 5' RACE reads. The table has approximately 94,000 distinct CDR3 sequences, roughly 6% seen once. The sequenced sample consisted of memory T cells sorted from blood. These receptors were collected from a woman in her forties or fifties in good health.

There are many counts of this clonotype. V gene TRBV12-3 or TRBV12-4 combines with J gene TRBJ1-3, with D perhaps TRBD1 (5 bases). The CDR3 extends over 14 amino acids. Trimming left V 2 bases short and J 3 bases short, with 8 bases between. CDR3 sequence (DNA): TGTGCCAGCAGTTTAAGCGGGGGTGGAAACACCATATATTTT. Its protein is CASSLSGGGNTIYF.

At least ten counts were recorded for this clonotype. This chain joins TRBV7-3 and TRBJ2-3, with D possibly being TRBD2 (6 bases). Germline V CDR1 and CDR2: SGHTA, FQGTGA. The CDR3 consists of 14 residues. CDR3 sequence: CPPGENDYTDTQYF. CDR3 nucleotides: TGTCCACCGGGGGAGAACGACTACACAGATACGCAGTATTTT.

The chain uses TRBV7-2 and TRBJ2-1; the D gene could be TRBD1 or TRBD2 (6 bases each). V was trimmed by 2 bases and J by 1 base, leaving 12 bases between them. The CDR3 contains 16 residues. CDR1 and CDR2 (germline): SGHTA, FQGNSA. For the CDR3, the DNA is TGTGCCAGCAGCTTAAGGGGGGCTAGATCCTACAATGAGCAGTTCTTC. Protein product: CASSLRGARSYNEQFF.

The chain uses TRBV5-1 and TRBJ1-5; no clear D gene. Germline lookup yields CDR1 SGHRS and CDR2 YFSETQ. The CDR3 contains 15 residues. Between the trimmed V and J ends, which lost 0 bases and 0 bases, there was a span of 7 bases. The CDR3 DNA reads TGCGCCAGCAGCTTGGGAGATTTTAGCAATCAGCCCCAGCATTTT. This translates into CASSLGDFSNQPQHF.

This chain connects TRBV6-2 or TRBV6-3 to TRBJ2-2; 9 nucleotides match TRBD2. The V and J ends lost 2 bases and 8 bases, in that order; junction bases with no gene match: 9. Germline CDR1 is MNHEY and CDR2 is SVGEGT. There are 16 residues in the CDR3. The CDR3 loop reads CASSYLAGGPSGELFF. The DNA for the CDR3 is TGTGCCAGCAGTTACCTGGCGGGAGGGCCATCAGGGGAGCTGTTTTTT.

This clonotype was found many times. V gene TRBV20-1 combines with J gene TRBJ1-5; 9 bases match TRBD1. The CDR3 is made up of 15 amino acids. Trimming removed 3 bases from V and 6 bases from J; junction bases left unmatched: 9. From germline, CDR1 is DFQATT and CDR2 SNEGSKA (reference sequence). The CDR3 loop reads CSASPPTGGFQPQHF. The CDR3 DNA reads TGCAGTGCTAGCCCCCCCACAGGGGGCTTTCAGCCCCAGCATTTT.

This clonotype has at least ten counts. This sequence joins TRBV5-1 and TRBJ2-3; TRBD2 matches 12 bases. The length of the CDR3 is 17 residues. V shed 2 bases and J 2 bases; nucleotides not matched to a gene: 6. Germline values: CDR1 SGHRS, CDR2 YFSETQ. The CDR3 DNA reads TGCGCCAGCAGCTTTAAACTAGCGGGAGGTCTCACAGATACGCAGTATTTT. Protein sequence: CASSFKLAGGLTDTQYF.

This clonotype has just a few counts. The V gene is TRBV12-5, the J gene TRBJ2-1, with D unresolved. The CDR3 is 12 residues long. Trimming took 4 bases from V and 6 from J, leaving 7 bases between them. Germline V gives CDR1 LGHNT, CDR2 FRNRAP. CDR3 DNA: TGTGCTAGTGGTTCGGTTATCAATGAGCAGTTCTTC. Encoded protein: CASGSVINEQFF.

This clonotype has ten or more counts. V usage is TRBV15 and J usage is TRBJ2-2; D unresolved. With 0 bases removed from V and 4 bases from J, the gap between germline ends came to 6 bases. In germline, CDR1 is LNHNV, CDR2 YYDKDF (reference sequence). The CDR3 sequence is 14 residues long. The CDR3 here is CATSRDRATGELFF. The CDR3 region has the DNA TGTGCCACCAGCAGAGACCGGGCCACCGGGGAGCTGTTTTTT.

Many counts were recorded for this clonotype. The chain employs TRBV6-5 and TRBJ2-3; TRBD2 aligns across 16 bases. The CDR3 sequence is 21 residues long. Trimming took 5 bases from V and 0 from J; bases not matched to a gene: 14. In germline, CDR1 is MNHEY, CDR2 SVGAGI. Written as DNA, the CDR3 is TGTGCCAGCAGTCCCCTCGGGGGACTAGCGGGAGGGCAGGGCAGCACAGATACGCAGTATTTT. Its protein is CASSPLGGLAGGQGSTDTQYF.

This clonotype was seen ten or more times. V is TRBV12-3 or TRBV12-4 and J is TRBJ2-3; TRBD1 or TRBD2 may be the D gene (6 bases each). V lost 0 bases to trimming and J lost 5 bases, with 12 bases between them. The CDR3 loop spans 15 amino acids. In nucleotides, the CDR3 is TGTGCCAGCAGTTTAGCGCTAAGGGGGGAAGATACGCAGTATTTT. Translated: CASSLALRGEDTQYF.

This clonotype was seen more than once but under ten times. The gene calls are TRBV6-1 and TRBJ2-4; unclear D gene. This CDR3 contains 13 residues. V was pared by 7 bases and J by 0 bases, with 7 bases between. Germline V gives CDR1 MNHNS, CDR2 SASEGT. CDR3 protein: CASTTVAKNIQYF. The DNA of the CDR3 is TGTGCCAGCACTACGGTAGCCAAAAACATTCAGTACTTC.

This clonotype occurred a few times. The gene calls are TRBV20-1 and TRBJ1-4, with 7 bases fitting TRBD1. J gave up 5 bases and V 5 bases, and 8 bases lay outside the gene matches. CDR1 and CDR2 from the germline V gene are DFQATT and SNEGSKA (reference sequence). The CDR3 runs 14 residues. Here the CDR3 reads CSAAERRGNEKLFF. CDR3 sequence (DNA): TGCAGTGCTGCCGAGCGCAGGGGGAATGAAAAACTGTTTTTT.

This chain links TRBV29-1 with TRBJ2-5; weak D call: TRBD2 (7 bases). CDR3 length: 14 residues. The germline CDR1 and CDR2 sequences are SQVTM and ANQGSEA. V was shortened by 4 bases and J by 1 base, with 13 bases between the two germline ends. CDR3 region: CSVAIAGAQETQYF. Here the CDR3 DNA reads TGCAGCGTTGCTATTGCGGGGGCCCAAGAGACCCAGTACTTC.

CDR3 nucleotide sequence: TGTGCCAGCAGCCCCCTAACCGGGGAGGGTGAAAAACTGTTTTTT. It translates to CASSPLTGEGEKLFF. This sequence joins TRBV11-2 and TRBJ1-4, with D hard to call. CDR3 size: 15 residues. V was shortened by 5 bases and J by 7 bases, with 17 bases between the two germline ends. Germline V lookup: CDR1 SGHAT, CDR2 FQNNGV.

Only a few counts were recorded for this clonotype. The chain has TRBV9 and TRBJ2-1; 10 bases line up with TRBD2. The germline V gene encodes CDR1 SGDLS and CDR2 YYNGEE. V lost 4 bases, J lost 4 bases, and 8 bases stayed unmatched. This CDR3 contains 16 residues. The CDR3: CASSPFTSGNYNEQFF. As DNA, the CDR3 is TGTGCCAGCAGCCCGTTTACTAGCGGGAATTACAATGAGCAGTTCTTC.

This clonotype was seen repeatedly, ten times or more. The chain recombines TRBV4-1 with TRBJ2-3, with 10 bases that match TRBD2. The length of the CDR3 is 15 residues. V shed 3 bases, J shed 7 bases, and the junction held 7 bases outside the gene matches. From germline, CDR1 is MGHRA and CDR2 YSYEKL. The CDR3 region is CASSHQREGPYTQYF. As DNA, the CDR3 is TGCGCCAGCAGCCATCAGCGGGAGGGCCCCTATACGCAGTATTTT.

This clonotype has at least ten counts. The J gene is TRBJ2-2, the V gene TRBV7-3; D is undetermined. CDR3 length equals 13 residues. Germline-derived CDR1 and CDR2 are SGHTA and FQGTGA. Trimming shortened V by 5 bases and J by 8 bases, and 12 bases separated the two germline ends. The CDR3 DNA sequence: TGTGCCAGCAGCCCCTCGAGGAAGGGGGAGCTGTTTTTT. Translating it yields CASSPSRKGELFF.

This clonotype has only a few counts. The J gene is TRBJ1-1, the V gene TRBV6-4; D ambiguous. Deletions cut 8 bases from V and 0 bases from J, with 28 bases between. CDR1 and CDR2 from the germline V gene are MRHNA and SNTAGT. CDR3 length: 19 residues. The CDR3 loop reads CASPSFSTDGQTLNTEAFF. In DNA form, the CDR3 reads TGTGCCAGCCCTTCCTTTTCCACGGACGGGCAGACCTTGAACACTGAAGCTTTCTTT.

In this sample, this clonotype turned up many times. The rearrangement links TRBV20-1 to TRBJ2-7; 8 positions match TRBD2. Germline assignment: CDR1 DFQATT and CDR2 SNEGSKA (reference sequence). Losses at the gene ends were 3 bases for V and 0 bases for J; bases not matched to a gene: 10. The CDR3 runs to 16 residues. In DNA form, the CDR3 reads TGCAGTGCTAGGGATCCGGGACTAGGCTTCTCCTACGAGCAGTACTTC. Translating gives CSARDPGLGFSYEQYF.

This clonotype showed up many times. V and J are TRBV2 and TRBJ2-3; no firm D call. The CDR3 totals 12 residues. The V gene's germline CDR1 is SNHLY and CDR2 FYNNEI. Trimming took 6 bases from V and 4 from J, leaving 8 bases between them. The chain's CDR3 is CASSSVADTQYF. The CDR3 DNA follows: TGTGCCAGCAGCTCTGTGGCAGATACGCAGTATTTT.

This clonotype was observed at least ten times. V usage is TRBV2 and J usage is TRBJ2-7; possibly TRBD2 for D (6 bases). Between the trimmed V and J ends, which lost 4 bases and 2 bases, there was a span of 15 bases. CDR1 and CDR2 from the germline V gene are SNHLY and FYNNEI. The CDR3 spans 15 residues. CDR3 amino acids: CASSVAGTLTYEQYV. The DNA of the CDR3 is TGTGCCAGCAGTGTGGCGGGGACTTTGACCTACGAGCAGTACGTC.

This clonotype was found many times. The chain carries TRBV12-3 or TRBV12-4 and TRBJ1-4; D ambiguous. Trimming cost V 3 bases and J 5 bases, with 10 bases left between them. This CDR3 has 14 amino acids. The CDR3 DNA sequence: TGTGCCAGCAGTTTGGAGGACGGGAATGAAAAACTGTTTTTT. Translated, it gives CASSLEDGNEKLFF.

This clonotype was seen only a few times. This chain connects TRBV5-1 to TRBJ2-7; D remains unclear. The CDR3 contains 15 residues. V lost 2 bases to trimming and J lost 0 bases, with 12 bases between them. Germline V lookup: CDR1 SGHRS, CDR2 YFSETQ. The CDR3 DNA reads as TGCGCCAGCAGCTTAAGTGACTTTTTCTCCTACGAGCAGTACTTC. Its protein is CASSLSDFFSYEQYF.